This T cell receptor beta chain originates from a study of T cell repertoires in cytomegalovirus infection. Study background: Indicated by public TCR beta signatures were CMV infection and matching HLA type. Findings and limits, study-wide: Identification of carriers of CMV plus the relevant HLA was achieved through cumulative public TCR beta family frequency. Dominant in the ex vivo response were TCR beta clonotypes restricted by HLA-C and specific for CMV.

Via MiXCR, TCRdb re-called the reads, giving one row per CDR3 protein. This sample has some 200,000 distinct CDR3 sequences, with roughly a fifth found just once. As for this clonotype: Its target is not known.

Losses at the gene ends were 5 bases for V and 8 bases for J; bases not matched to a gene: 9. This CDR3 comprises 14 residues. Germline V lookup: CDR1 DFQATT, CDR2 SNEGSKA (reference sequence). This TCR came from a human donor in good health (CMV status not recorded). Some clones in this sample may be carry-over from other donors' samples. This chain joins TRBV20-1 and TRBJ2-1; 10 nucleotides agree with TRBD2. The material sequenced was PBMCs. The CDR3 reads CSAQSGGASDEQFF. CDR3 sequence (DNA): TGCAGTGCTCAGAGCGGGGGGGCATCGGATGAGCAGTTCTTC.